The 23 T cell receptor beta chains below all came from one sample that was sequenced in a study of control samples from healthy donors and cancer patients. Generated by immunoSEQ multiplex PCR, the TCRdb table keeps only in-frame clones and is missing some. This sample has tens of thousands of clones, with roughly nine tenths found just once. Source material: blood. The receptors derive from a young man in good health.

The CDR3 spells CASSSRGLQDEQYF. The CDR3 bases are TGTGCCAGCAGCTCCAGGGGATTGCAGGACGAGCAGTACTTC. This rearrangement joins TRBV5-6 to TRBJ2-7, with D possibly being TRBD1 (6 bases). V was trimmed by 3 bases and J by 5 bases, leaving 15 bases between them. The CDR3 is 14 amino acids. Per germline, CDR1 SGHDT and CDR2 YYEEEE.

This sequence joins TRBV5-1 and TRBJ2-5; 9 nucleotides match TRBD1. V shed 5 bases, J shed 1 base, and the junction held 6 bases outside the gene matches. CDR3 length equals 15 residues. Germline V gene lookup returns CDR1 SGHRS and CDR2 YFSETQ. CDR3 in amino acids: CASSPGQGSQETQYF. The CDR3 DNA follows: TGCGCCAGCAGTCCGGGACAGGGCTCCCAAGAGACCCAGTACTTC.

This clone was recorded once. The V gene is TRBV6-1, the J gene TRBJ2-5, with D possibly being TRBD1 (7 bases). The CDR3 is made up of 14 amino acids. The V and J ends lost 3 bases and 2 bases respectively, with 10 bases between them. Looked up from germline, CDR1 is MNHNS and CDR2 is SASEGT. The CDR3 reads CASSDGGQQETQYF. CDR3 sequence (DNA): TGTGCCAGCAGTGACGGGGGACAGCAAGAGACCCAGTACTTC.

CDR3 nucleotide sequence: TGTGCCAGCAGTTCAGCGCCAGGTGTCGGCAATCAGCCCCAGCATTTT. Its translation is CASSSAPGVGNQPQHF. The genes are TRBV27 and TRBJ1-5; no clear D. With 4 bases removed from V and 2 bases from J, the gap between germline ends came to 15 bases. The germline gives CDR1 MNHEY, CDR2 SMNVEV (reference sequence). The CDR3 sequence is 16 residues long.

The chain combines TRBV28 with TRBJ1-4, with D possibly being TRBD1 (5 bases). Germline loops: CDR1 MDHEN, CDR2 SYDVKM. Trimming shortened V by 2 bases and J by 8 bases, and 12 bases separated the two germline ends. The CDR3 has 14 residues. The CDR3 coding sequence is TGTGCCAGCAGTTTAATGGGGGTTGGCGAAAAACTGTTTTTT. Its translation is CASSLMGVGEKLFF.

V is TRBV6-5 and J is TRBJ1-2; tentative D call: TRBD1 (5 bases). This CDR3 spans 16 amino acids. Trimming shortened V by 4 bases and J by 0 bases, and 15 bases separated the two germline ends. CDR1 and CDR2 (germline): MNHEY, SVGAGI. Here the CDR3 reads CASSLLRQKTNYGYTF. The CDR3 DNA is TGTGCCAGCAGTTTGCTTAGACAGAAGACTAACTATGGCTACACCTTC.

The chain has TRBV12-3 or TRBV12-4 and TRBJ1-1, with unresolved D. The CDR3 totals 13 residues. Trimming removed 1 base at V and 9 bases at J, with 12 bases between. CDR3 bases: TGTGCCAGCAGTTTAGATCGGGGTTCCCAAGCTTTCTTT. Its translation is CASSLDRGSQAFF.

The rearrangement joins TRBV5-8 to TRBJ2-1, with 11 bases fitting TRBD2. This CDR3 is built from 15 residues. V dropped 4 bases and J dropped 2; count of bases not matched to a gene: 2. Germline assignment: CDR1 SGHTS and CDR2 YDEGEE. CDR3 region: CASSRGLAAYNEQFF. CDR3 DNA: TGTGCCAGCAGCCGGGGACTAGCGGCCTACAATGAGCAGTTCTTC.

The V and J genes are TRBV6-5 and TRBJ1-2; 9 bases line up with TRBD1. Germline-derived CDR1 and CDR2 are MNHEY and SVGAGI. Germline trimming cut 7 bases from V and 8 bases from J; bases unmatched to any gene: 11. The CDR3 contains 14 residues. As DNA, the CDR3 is TGTGCCAGCAACTTGGACAGGGGCGGAGGAGGCTACACCTTC. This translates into CASNLDRGGGGYTF.

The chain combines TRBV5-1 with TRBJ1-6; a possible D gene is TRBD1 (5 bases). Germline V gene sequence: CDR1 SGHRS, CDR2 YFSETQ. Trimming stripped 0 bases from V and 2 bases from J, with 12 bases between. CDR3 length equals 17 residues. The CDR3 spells CASSLDGTSTYNSPLHF. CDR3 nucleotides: TGCGCCAGCAGCTTGGATGGGACCTCTACCTATAATTCACCCCTCCACTTT.

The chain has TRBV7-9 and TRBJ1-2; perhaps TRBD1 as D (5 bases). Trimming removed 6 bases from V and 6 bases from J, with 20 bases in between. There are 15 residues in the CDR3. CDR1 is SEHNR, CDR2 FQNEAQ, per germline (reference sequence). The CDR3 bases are TGTGCCAGCAGTGGAAGAAGACAGCGACCCGATGGCTACACCTTC. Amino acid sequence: CASSGRRQRPDGYTF. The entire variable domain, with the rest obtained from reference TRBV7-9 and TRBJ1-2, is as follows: DTGVSQNPRHKITKRGQNVTFRCDPISEHNRLYWYRQTLGQGPEFLTYFQNEAQLEKSRLLSDRFSAERPKGSFSTLEIQRTEQGDSAMYLCASSGRRQRPDGYTFGSGTRLTVV.

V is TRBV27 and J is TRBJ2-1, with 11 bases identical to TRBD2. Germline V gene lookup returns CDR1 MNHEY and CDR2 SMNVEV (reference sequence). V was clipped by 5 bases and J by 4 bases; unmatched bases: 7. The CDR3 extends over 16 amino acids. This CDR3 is CASSPFLAGGYNEQFF. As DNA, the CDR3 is TGTGCCAGCAGTCCCTTCCTAGCGGGAGGTTACAATGAGCAGTTCTTC.

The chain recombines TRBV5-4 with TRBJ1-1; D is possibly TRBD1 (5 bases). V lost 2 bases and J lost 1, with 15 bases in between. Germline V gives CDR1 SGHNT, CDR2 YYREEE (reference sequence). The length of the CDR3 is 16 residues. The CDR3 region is CASSFGGGGQNTEAFF. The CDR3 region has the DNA TGTGCCAGCAGCTTTGGGGGGGGAGGCCAGAACACTGAAGCTTTCTTT.

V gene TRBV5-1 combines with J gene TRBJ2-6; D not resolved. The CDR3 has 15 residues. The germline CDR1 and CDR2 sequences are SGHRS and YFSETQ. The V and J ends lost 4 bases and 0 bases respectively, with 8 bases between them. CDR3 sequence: CASSQDRSGANVLTF. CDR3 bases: TGCGCCAGCAGCCAGGACCGCTCTGGGGCCAACGTCCTGACTTTC.

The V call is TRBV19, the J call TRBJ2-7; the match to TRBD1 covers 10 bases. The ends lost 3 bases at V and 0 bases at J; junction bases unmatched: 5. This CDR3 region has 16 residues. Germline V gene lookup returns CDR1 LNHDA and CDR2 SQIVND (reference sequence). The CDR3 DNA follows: TGTGCCAGTAGTATTTGGGGACAGGGGACCTCCTACGAGCAGTACTTC. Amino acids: CASSIWGQGTSYEQYF.

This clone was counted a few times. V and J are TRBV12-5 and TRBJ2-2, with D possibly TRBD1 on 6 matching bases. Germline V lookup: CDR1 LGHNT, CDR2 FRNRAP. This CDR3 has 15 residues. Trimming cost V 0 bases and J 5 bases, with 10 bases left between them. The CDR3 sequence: CASGLVQQGTGELFF. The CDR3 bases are TGTGCTAGTGGTTTGGTACAACAGGGTACCGGGGAGCTGTTTTTT.

The CDR3: CASSLRQGPYEQYF. The CDR3 DNA is TGCGCCAGCAGCCTACGACAGGGGCCCTACGAGCAGTACTTC. The chain links TRBV5-1 to TRBJ2-7; 8 nucleotides agree with TRBD1. J was trimmed by 2 bases and V by 4 bases; bases with no gene match: 5. This CDR3 spans 14 amino acids. The V gene's germline CDR1 is SGHRS and CDR2 YFSETQ. Full variable domain (missing parts from reference TRBV5-1 and TRBJ2-7): KAGVTQTPRYLIKTRGQQVTLSCSPISGHRSVSWYQQTPGQGLQFLFEYFSETQRNKGNFPGRFSGRQFSNSRSEMNVSTLELGDSALYLCASSLRQGPYEQYFGPGTRLTVT.

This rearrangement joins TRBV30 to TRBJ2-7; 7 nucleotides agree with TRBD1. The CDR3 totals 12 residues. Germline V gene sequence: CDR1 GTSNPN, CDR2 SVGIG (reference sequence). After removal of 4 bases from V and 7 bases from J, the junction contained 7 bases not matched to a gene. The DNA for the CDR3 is TGTGCCTGGAATCCAGGGGGTCGGGAGCAGTACTTC. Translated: CAWNPGGREQYF.

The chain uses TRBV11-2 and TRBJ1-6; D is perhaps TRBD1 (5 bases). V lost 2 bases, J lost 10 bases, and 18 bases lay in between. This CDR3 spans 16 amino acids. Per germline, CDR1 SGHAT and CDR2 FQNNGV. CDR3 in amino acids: CASSLSGDLRGSPLHF. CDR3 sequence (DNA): TGTGCCAGCAGCTTATCGGGGGATCTGAGGGGATCACCCCTCCACTTT.

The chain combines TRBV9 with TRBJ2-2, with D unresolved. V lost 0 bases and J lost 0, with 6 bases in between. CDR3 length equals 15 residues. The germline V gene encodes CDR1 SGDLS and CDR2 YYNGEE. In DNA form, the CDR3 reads TGTGCCAGCAGCGTAGAGGCCTCGAACACCGGGGAGCTGTTTTTT. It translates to CASSVEASNTGELFF.

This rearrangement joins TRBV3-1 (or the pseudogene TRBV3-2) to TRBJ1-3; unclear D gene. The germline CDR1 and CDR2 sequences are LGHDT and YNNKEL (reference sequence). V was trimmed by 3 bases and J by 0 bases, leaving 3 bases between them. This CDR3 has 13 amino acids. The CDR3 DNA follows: TGTGCCAGCAGCCACAGCTCTGGAAACACCATATATTTT. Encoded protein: CASSHSSGNTIYF.

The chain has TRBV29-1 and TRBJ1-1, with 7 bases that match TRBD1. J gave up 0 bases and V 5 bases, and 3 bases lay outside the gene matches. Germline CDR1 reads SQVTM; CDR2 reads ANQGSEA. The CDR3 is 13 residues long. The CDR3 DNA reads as TGCAGCGTTAACAGGGGCATGAACACTGAAGCTTTCTTT. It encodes CSVNRGMNTEAFF. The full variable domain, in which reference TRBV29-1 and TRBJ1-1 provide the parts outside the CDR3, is SAVISQKPSRDICQRGTSLTIQCQVDSQVTMMFWYRQQPGQSLTLIATANQGSEATYESGFVIDKFPISRPNLTFSTLTVSNMSPEDSSIYLCSVNRGMNTEAFFGQGTRLTVV.

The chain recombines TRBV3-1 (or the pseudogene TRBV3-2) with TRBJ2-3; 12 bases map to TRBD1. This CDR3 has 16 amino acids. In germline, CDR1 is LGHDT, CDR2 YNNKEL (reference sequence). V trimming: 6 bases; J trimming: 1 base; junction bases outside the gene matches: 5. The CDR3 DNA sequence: TGTGCCAGCAGATTTGGGGACAGGGGGCGCACAGATACGCAGTATTTT. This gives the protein CASRFGDRGRTDTQYF.